The 7 T cell receptor beta chains below all came from one sample that was sequenced in a study of blood T cell repertoires in COVID-19. The assay was immunoSEQ multiplex PCR, and TCRdb's table has in-frame clones only and misses some. This table holds under 500,000 clones, nearly 90% found once. The specimen was PBMCs or T cells enriched from blood (not recorded which). The receptors shown here come from a young woman with acute COVID-19.

This clone was picked up a small number of times. Other DNA sequences of this sample code for an identical CDR3. The V and J genes are TRBV9 and TRBJ2-7; 10 nucleotides agree with TRBD1. Per the germline V gene, CDR1 is SGDLS and CDR2 is YYNGEE. Unmatched junction bases numbered 4, after V lost 0 bases and J lost 7 bases. This CDR3 region has 14 residues. The CDR3, as DNA: TGTGCCAGCAGCGTAGGACAGGGGGCTGGGGAGCAGTACTTC. It yields the protein CASSVGQGAGEQYF.

J is TRBJ2-1 and V is TRBV6-1; weak D call: TRBD1 (5 bases). Deletions cut 2 bases from V and 4 bases from J, with 12 bases between. From germline, CDR1 is MNHNS and CDR2 SASEGT. CDR3 length: 15 residues. The CDR3: CASSEFDSNYNEQFF. CDR3 nucleotides: TGTGCCAGCAGTGAATTTGACAGTAATTACAATGAGCAGTTCTTC.

This sequence joins TRBV5-1 and TRBJ1-3; D gene uncertain. Trimming took 4 bases from V and 2 from J, leaving 10 bases between them. Per the germline V gene, CDR1 is SGHRS and CDR2 is YFSETQ. CDR3 size: 14 residues. This CDR3 is CASSPQSTGNTIYF. CDR3 coding DNA: TGCGCCAGCAGCCCTCAGTCAACTGGAAACACCATATATTTT.

The chain uses TRBV6-5 and TRBJ1-2; TRBD1 agrees at 9 bases. The germline V gene encodes CDR1 MNHEY and CDR2 SVGAGI. The CDR3 loop spans 15 amino acids. After removal of 8 bases from V and 5 bases from J, the junction contained 12 bases not matched to a gene. The CDR3 DNA reads TGTGCCAGCGGCAGGACAGGGGCTACTTCTTATGGCTACACCTTC. This gives the protein CASGRTGATSYGYTF.

The chain uses TRBV28 and TRBJ1-2, with 7 bases that match TRBD1. Trimming took 9 bases from V and 4 from J; bases not matched to a gene: 5. The CDR3 length is 12 residues. In germline, CDR1 is MDHEN, CDR2 SYDVKM. Written as DNA, the CDR3 is TGTGCCAGTTCGACAGGGCCCTATGGCTACACCTTC. This translates into CASSTGPYGYTF.

The V gene is TRBV7-8, the J gene TRBJ1-3; no reliable D call. This CDR3 contains 16 residues. From germline, CDR1 is SGHVS and CDR2 FQNEAQ. The V gene lost 5 bases and the J gene lost 4 bases, with 18 bases spanning the gap. CDR3 in amino acids: CASSPTPGNAGNTIYF. CDR3 nucleotides: TGTGCCAGCAGCCCGACCCCGGGGAACGCCGGAAACACCATATATTTT.

This chain links TRBV19 with TRBJ1-5; D not certain. The V end lost 1 base, the J end lost 2 bases, and 9 bases lay between the germline ends. This CDR3 contains 15 residues. Germline-derived CDR1 and CDR2 are LNHDA and SQIVND (reference sequence). CDR3 in amino acids: CASSIGRIRNQPQHF. In nucleotides, the CDR3 is TGTGCCAGTAGTATAGGCAGGATTCGCAATCAGCCCCAGCATTTT.